Shown below are 27 T cell receptor beta chains from a single sample sequenced in a study of blood T cell repertoires in COVID-19. TCRdb keeps only in-frame clones here, not all; method: immunoSEQ multiplex PCR. Of about 81,000 clones listed, nearly 90% are singletons. The sequencing input was peripheral blood. The origin of the receptors is a man between 65 and 85 years old with acute or convalescent COVID-19.

This clone is a singleton in its sample. This chain uses TRBV9 with TRBJ2-3, with D tentatively TRBD1 (6 bases). Germline V gene sequence: CDR1 SGDLS, CDR2 YYNGEE. The CDR3 contains 18 residues. V was trimmed by 4 bases and J by 4 bases, leaving 25 bases between them. CDR3 protein: CASSPPLKTGPAADTQYF. As DNA, the CDR3 is TGTGCCAGCAGCCCCCCCCTAAAGACAGGCCCTGCAGCAGATACGCAGTATTTT.

The table lists this clone with a count of one. The chain employs TRBV19 and TRBJ2-2, with D perhaps matching TRBD2 (5 bases). With 10 bases removed from V and 1 base from J, the gap between germline ends came to 13 bases. The CDR3 has 14 residues. The germline CDR1 and CDR2 sequences are LNHDA and SQIVND (reference sequence). The CDR3 spells CATNLRGNTGELFF. The CDR3 coding sequence is TGTGCCACCAACCTTCGGGGGAACACCGGGGAGCTGTTTTTT.

Turning to this clone: The sample carries other DNA sequences with the same CDR3. The genes are TRBV19 and TRBJ2-5; D remains unclear. Germline assignment: CDR1 LNHDA and CDR2 SQIVND (reference sequence). CDR3 length: 11 amino acids. Trimming pared 2 bases from V and 5 bases from J, leaving 3 bases between. CDR3 nucleotide sequence: TGTGCCAGTAGTATATCTGAGACCCAGTACTTC. This encodes CASSISETQYF. The full variable domain, in which reference TRBV19 and TRBJ2-5 provide the parts outside the CDR3, is DGGITQSPKYLFRKEGQNVTLSCEQNLNHDAMYWYRQDPGQGLRLIYYSQIVNDFQKGDIAEGYSVSREKKESFPLTVTSAQKNPTAFYLCASSISETQYFGPGTRLLVL.

J is TRBJ2-1 and V is TRBV11-3; weak D call: TRBD1 (6 bases). This CDR3 is 15 amino acids long. Between the trimmed V and J ends, which lost 5 bases and 1 base, there was a span of 12 bases. CDR1 is SGHNT, CDR2 YENEEA, per germline. CDR3 in amino acids: CASSRAGVSYNEQFF. The DNA of the CDR3 is TGTGCCAGCAGCCGCGCAGGGGTATCCTACAATGAGCAGTTCTTC.

This chain uses TRBV2 with TRBJ1-1, with D hard to call. This CDR3 spans 13 amino acids. Germline V gene lookup returns CDR1 SNHLY and CDR2 FYNNEI. Trimming removed 4 bases at V and 2 bases at J, with 8 bases between. DNA of the CDR3: TGTGCCAGCAGTGTAAGAGAAAACACTGAAGCTTTCTTT. Its translation: CASSVRENTEAFF.

The rearrangement links TRBV24-1 to TRBJ2-3; 7 nucleotides line up with TRBD2. The CDR3 consists of 18 residues. Germline values: CDR1 KGHDR, CDR2 SFDVKD. J gave up 0 bases and V 4 bases, and 12 bases lay outside the gene matches. For the CDR3, the DNA is TGTGCCACCAGTGACCCTCTTGGGGAGCGGGACAGCACAGATACGCAGTATTTT. As protein: CATSDPLGERDSTDTQYF.

This chain uses TRBV4-3 with TRBJ2-6, with D hard to call. V lost 1 base and J 1 base, leaving 5 bases between the germline ends. The CDR3 has 15 residues. CDR1 is LGHNA and CDR2 is YSLEER in the germline V gene. CDR3 protein: CASSQGRSGANVLTF. The CDR3, as DNA: TGCGCCAGCAGCCAAGGTCGGTCTGGGGCCAACGTCCTGACTTTC.

In DNA, the CDR3 is TGTGCCAGCAGTTCCTCCCGGGACTACATATCGTACAATGAGCAGTTCTTC. This gives the protein CASSSSRDYISYNEQFF. The chain recombines TRBV27 with TRBJ2-1; 7 nucleotides line up with TRBD2. Germline V CDR1 and CDR2: MNHEY, SMNVEV (reference sequence). The CDR3 totals 17 residues. With V trimmed by 4 bases and J by 4 bases, 13 bases remained unmatched.

This rearrangement joins TRBV3-1 (or the pseudogene TRBV3-2) to TRBJ2-2, with TRBD1 matching over 7 bases. V shed 3 bases and J 1 base; nucleotides not matched to a gene: 2. The CDR3 covers 15 residues. CDR1 is LGHDT and CDR2 is YNNKEL in the germline V gene (reference sequence). This chain's CDR3 is CASSHRQGNTGELFF. The CDR3 DNA reads as TGTGCCAGCAGCCACCGACAGGGGAACACCGGGGAGCTGTTTTTT.

This clone was detected once. The chain is built from TRBV19 and TRBJ2-4; a weak D match, TRBD2 (6 bases). CDR1 LNHDA and CDR2 SQIVND come from the germline V gene (reference sequence). V lost 3 bases, J lost 5 bases, and 14 bases lay in between. The CDR3 is 15 amino acids. CDR3: CASSISAGRQNIQYF. The CDR3 region has the DNA TGTGCCAGTAGTATTTCTGCGGGACGGCAAAACATTCAGTACTTC.

Here the CDR3 DNA reads TGCGCCAGCACCCGCGGGGGGGCCGGAGATACGCAGTATTTT. Translation gives CASTRGGAGDTQYF. This chain joins TRBV5-1 and TRBJ2-3; 9 bases map to TRBD2. V was clipped by 6 bases and J by 5 bases; unmatched bases: 7. There are 14 residues in the CDR3. Germline V gives CDR1 SGHRS, CDR2 YFSETQ.

This sequence joins TRBV9 and TRBJ2-7; D is possibly TRBD2 (6 bases). The CDR3 is 14 residues long. CDR1 SGDLS and CDR2 YYNGEE come from the germline V gene. V was pared by 0 bases and J by 0 bases, with 7 bases between. The CDR3 nucleotides read TGTGCCAGCAGCGTAGAAGCGGGCTCCTACGAGCAGTACTTC. As protein: CASSVEAGSYEQYF.

The rearrangement links TRBV2 to TRBJ1-4; D may be TRBD1 (6 bases). Germline V gives CDR1 SNHLY, CDR2 FYNNEI. With 6 bases removed from V and 7 bases from J, the gap between germline ends came to 15 bases. The CDR3 has 14 amino acids. CDR3 coding DNA: TGTGCCAGCAGGGTACAGGGTCTCTCTGAAAAACTGTTTTTT. Translation gives CASRVQGLSEKLFF.

This chain joins TRBV7-2 and TRBJ1-5, with D perhaps matching TRBD1 (5 bases). This CDR3 region has 13 residues. Trimming took 5 bases from V and 2 from J, leaving 7 bases between them. Germline loops: CDR1 SGHTA, CDR2 FQGNSA. This chain's CDR3 is CASSIQGNQPQHF. Written as DNA, the CDR3 is TGTGCCAGCAGCATACAGGGCAATCAGCCCCAGCATTTT.

This chain uses TRBV30 with TRBJ2-5, with a possible D match to TRBD1 (6 bases). V lost 2 bases and J lost 5, with 12 bases in between. The CDR3 is 13 amino acids. From germline, CDR1 is GTSNPN and CDR2 SVGIG (reference sequence). The CDR3 sequence: CAWSFGDKETQYF. CDR3 nucleotide sequence: TGTGCCTGGAGTTTCGGGGACAAGGAGACCCAGTACTTC.

This clone was recorded only once. This chain uses TRBV6-6 with TRBJ1-2, with D uncertain. The CDR3 is 13 amino acids. Trimming cost V 6 bases and J 4 bases, with 12 bases left between them. Germline CDR1 is MNHNY and CDR2 is SVGAGI (reference sequence). This CDR3 is CASSLDTFYGYTF. CDR3 sequence (DNA): TGTGCCAGCAGCCTTGATACATTCTATGGCTACACCTTC.

The rearrangement links TRBV9 to TRBJ1-6; 7 bases are a match to TRBD1. V was pared by 4 bases and J by 10 bases, with 8 bases of the junction left unmatched. This CDR3 has 14 residues. Germline CDR1 is SGDLS and CDR2 is YYNGEE. CDR3 loop: CASSIQGSGSPLHF. Written as DNA, the CDR3 is TGTGCCAGCAGCATACAGGGGTCGGGCTCACCCCTCCACTTT.

This clone was found a few times. This chain connects TRBV6-5 to TRBJ1-5, with TRBD1 matching over 8 bases. CDR1 MNHEY and CDR2 SVGAGI come from the germline V gene. Trimming removed 7 bases from V and 5 bases from J; junction bases left unmatched: 7. The CDR3 runs to 14 residues. The chain's CDR3 is CASIGQGFDQPQHF. The CDR3 DNA reads TGTGCCAGCATAGGACAGGGTTTTGATCAGCCCCAGCATTTT.

This clone was recorded a few times. The rearrangement links TRBV11-2 to TRBJ2-7, with a tentative D call TRBD1 (5 bases). The CDR3 runs to 19 residues. V was cut by 3 bases and J by 2 bases, with 26 bases left in between. Per the germline V gene, CDR1 is SGHAT and CDR2 is FQNNGV. The CDR3 here is CASSFNSGQLFSSPYEQYF. The DNA for the CDR3 is TGTGCCAGCAGCTTCAACTCCGGACAACTCTTTTCGTCCCCCTACGAGCAGTACTTC.

J is TRBJ2-7 and V is TRBV7-6; weak D call: TRBD1 (6 bases). The germline V gene has CDR1 SGHVS and CDR2 FNYEAQ. The CDR3 contains 13 residues. The V end was cut by 1 base, the J end by 3 bases, with 7 bases between. The CDR3 sequence is CASSLVDSYEQYF. DNA for the CDR3: TGTGCCAGCAGCTTAGTGGACAGCTACGAGCAGTACTTC.

V and J are TRBV7-8 and TRBJ2-7; 10 bases line up with TRBD2. Germline trimming cut 0 bases from V and 7 bases from J; bases unmatched to any gene: 9. CDR1 is SGHVS, CDR2 FQNEAQ, per germline. CDR3 length: 16 amino acids. The CDR3 region has the DNA TGTGCCAGCAGCTTAGCCCAGCTAGCGGGAGCCCCGGAGCAGTACTTC. This sequence encodes CASSLAQLAGAPEQYF.

This chain links TRBV6-5 with TRBJ2-7, with D tentatively TRBD1 (6 bases). From germline, CDR1 is MNHEY and CDR2 SVGAGI. The CDR3 spans 15 residues. Trimming removed 7 bases at V and 0 bases at J, with 16 bases between. CDR3: CASNTGTPDSYEQYF. In DNA, the CDR3 is TGTGCCAGCAACACCGGGACACCAGACTCCTACGAGCAGTACTTC.

A note on this clone: At the DNA level, this CDR3 is encoded by other sequences in the same sample as well. The V gene is TRBV3-1 (or the pseudogene TRBV3-2), the J gene TRBJ1-1; tentatively, D is TRBD1 (6 bases). The CDR3 has 13 amino acids. Germline V CDR1 and CDR2: LGHDT, YNNKEL (reference sequence). V lost 5 bases, J lost 0 bases, and 7 bases lay in between. The CDR3 region has the DNA TGTGCCAGCAGCAGGACAGTGAACACTGAAGCTTTCTTT. Its translation: CASSRTVNTEAFF.

This chain links TRBV5-1 with TRBJ1-1, with 10 bases fitting TRBD1. V shed 0 bases, J shed 4 bases, and the junction held 15 bases outside the gene matches. The CDR3 totals 19 residues. Germline-derived CDR1 and CDR2 are SGHRS and YFSETQ. The CDR3 DNA reads as TGCGCCAGCAGCTTGGCGGGTTTAGTCGGGACAGGGGAAGGCACTGAAGCTTTCTTT. It specifies CASSLAGLVGTGEGTEAFF.

This rearrangement joins TRBV7-8 to TRBJ2-7; 12 nucleotides line up with TRBD2. Per the germline V gene, CDR1 is SGHVS and CDR2 is FQNEAQ. Trimming took 1 base from V and 2 from J; bases not matched to a gene: 3. This CDR3 has 16 residues. The chain's CDR3 is CASSLGSSGGAYEQYF. CDR3 bases: TGTGCCAGCAGCTTAGGGTCTAGCGGGGGGGCCTACGAGCAGTACTTC.

The CDR3 nucleotides read TGTGCCAGCAGTTTACAGACAGGGATCTCTATGGGCTACACCTTC. Amino acids: CASSLQTGISMGYTF. The chain combines TRBV28 with TRBJ1-2; 7 bases map to TRBD1. The germline CDR1 and CDR2 sequences are MDHEN and SYDVKM. The CDR3 contains 15 residues. After removal of 2 bases from V and 8 bases from J, the junction contained 11 bases not matched to a gene.

This rearrangement joins TRBV6-6 to TRBJ1-5; TRBD1 is a possible D gene (6 bases). This CDR3 spans 15 amino acids. V lost 5 bases and J 4 bases, leaving 15 bases between the germline ends. CDR1 MNHNY and CDR2 SVGAGI come from the germline V gene (reference sequence). For the CDR3, the DNA is TGTGCCAGCAGTAGTACAGGGTATCCGAATCAGCCCCAGCATTTT. Its protein is CASSSTGYPNQPQHF.